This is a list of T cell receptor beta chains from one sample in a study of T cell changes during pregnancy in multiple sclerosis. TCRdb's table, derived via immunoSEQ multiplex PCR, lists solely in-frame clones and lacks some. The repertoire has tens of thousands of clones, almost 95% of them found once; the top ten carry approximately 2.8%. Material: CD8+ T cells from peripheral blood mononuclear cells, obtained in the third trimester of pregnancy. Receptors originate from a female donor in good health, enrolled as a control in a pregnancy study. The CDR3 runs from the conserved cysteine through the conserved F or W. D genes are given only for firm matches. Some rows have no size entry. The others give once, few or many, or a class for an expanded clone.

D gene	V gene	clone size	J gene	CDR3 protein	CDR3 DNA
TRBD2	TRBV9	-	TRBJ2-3	CASSVGFSGGSRGLTDTQYF	TGTGCCAGCAGCGTGGGTTTTAGCGGGGGGTCGCGGGGACTCACAGATACGCAGTATTTT
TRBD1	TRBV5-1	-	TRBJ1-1	CASSGTGDETEAFF	TGCGCCAGCAGCGGAACAGGGGATGAAACTGAAGCTTTCTTT
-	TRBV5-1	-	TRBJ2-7	CASSPSRGSYEQYF	TGCGCCAGCAGCCCGTCAAGGGGGTCCTACGAGCAGTACTTC
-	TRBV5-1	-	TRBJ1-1	CASRIPGETEAFF	TGCGCCAGCAGAATTCCAGGGGAAACTGAAGCTTTCTTT
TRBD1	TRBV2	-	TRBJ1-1	CASQDRANEAFF	TGTGCCAGTCAGGACAGGGCGAATGAAGCTTTCTTT
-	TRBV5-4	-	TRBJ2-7	CASSLGQGSTYEQYF	TGTGCCAGCAGCTTAGGCCAGGGGTCCACCTACGAGCAGTACTTC
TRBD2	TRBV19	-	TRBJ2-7	CASSSRTRFYEQYF	TGTGCCAGTAGTAGCAGGACTAGGTTCTACGAGCAGTACTTC
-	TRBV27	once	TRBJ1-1	CASSPPGANTEAFF	TGTGCCAGCAGTCCCCCGGGTGCAAACACTGAAGCTTTCTTT
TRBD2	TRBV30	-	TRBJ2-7	CAWSVTQRGTYEQYF	TGTGCCTGGAGTGTAACCCAGCGGGGGACCTACGAGCAGTACTTC
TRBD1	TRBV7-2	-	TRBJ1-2	CASSLGRSDRVYGYTF	TGTGCCAGCAGCTTAGGGCGTTCGGACAGGGTTTATGGCTACACCTTC
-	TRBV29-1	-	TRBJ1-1	CSASTGNTEAFF	TGCAGCGCATCGACAGGGAACACTGAAGCTTTCTTT
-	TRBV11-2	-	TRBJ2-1	CASSSGLKHNEQFF	TGTGCCAGCAGCTCCGGACTGAAGCACAATGAGCAGTTCTTC
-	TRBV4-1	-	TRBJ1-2	CASSHAGEGLYGYTF	TGCGCCAGCAGCCACGCGGGAGAGGGCCTCTATGGCTACACCTTC
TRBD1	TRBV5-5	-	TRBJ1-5	CASSPGGTGYVGQPQHF	TGTGCCAGCAGCCCGGGAGGGACAGGGTACGTAGGTCAGCCCCAGCATTTT
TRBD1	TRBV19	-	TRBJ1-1	CASSIDRTGDTEAFF	TGTGCCAGTAGTATAGATCGGACAGGTGACACTGAAGCTTTCTTT
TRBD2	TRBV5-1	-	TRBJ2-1	CASSLKLAGRSSYNEQFF	TGCGCCAGCAGCTTGAAACTAGCGGGGCGCAGCTCCTACAATGAGCAGTTCTTC
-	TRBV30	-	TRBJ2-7	CAWSVRRGEQYF	TGTGCCTGGAGTGTACGAAGGGGCGAGCAGTACTTC
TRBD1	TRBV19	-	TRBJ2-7	CASSLQGARYEQYF	TGTGCCAGTAGTCTTCAGGGGGCCAGGTACGAGCAGTACTTC
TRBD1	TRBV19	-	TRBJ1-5	CASSKGQGAINQPQHF	TGTGCCAGTAGTAAAGGACAGGGGGCGATCAATCAGCCCCAGCATTTT
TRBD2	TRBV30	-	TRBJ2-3	CAWRSWEGNWDTQYF	TGTGCCTGGAGGTCATGGGAGGGAAATTGGGATACGCAGTATTTT
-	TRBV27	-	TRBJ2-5	CASSLDRGETQYF	TGTGCCAGCAGTTTAGACAGAGGAGAGACCCAGTACTTC
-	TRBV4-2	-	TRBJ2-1	CASSQDASSHNYNEQFF	TGTGCCAGCAGCCAAGACGCGTCTAGCCATAATTACAATGAACAGTTCTTC
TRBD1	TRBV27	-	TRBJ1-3	CASSFGQGSGNTIYF	TGTGCCAGCAGTTTCGGACAGGGCTCTGGAAACACCATATATTTT
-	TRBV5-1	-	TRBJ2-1	CASSLQGSYSYNEQFF	TGCGCCAGCAGCTTGCAGGGGTCCTACTCCTACAATGAGCAGTTCTTC
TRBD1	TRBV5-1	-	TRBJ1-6	CASTKTGVSPNSPLHF	TGCGCCAGCACCAAGACAGGGGTCTCACCTAATTCACCCCTCCACTTT
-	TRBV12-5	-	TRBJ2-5	CASGLSTGRQETQYF	TGTGCTAGTGGTTTGTCGACAGGTCGCCAAGAGACCCAGTACTTC
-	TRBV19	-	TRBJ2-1	CASSFGRENEQFF	TGTGCCAGTAGTTTCGGCAGGGAAAATGAGCAGTTCTTC
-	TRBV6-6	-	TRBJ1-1	CASSYDSYEAFF	TGTGCCAGCAGTTACGACAGTTATGAAGCTTTCTTT
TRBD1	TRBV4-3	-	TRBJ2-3	CASSQDRQGATDTQYF	TGCGCCAGCAGCCAAGACCGACAGGGGGCCACAGATACGCAGTATTTT
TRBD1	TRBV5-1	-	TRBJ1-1	CASSADTGGVAEAFF	TGCGCCAGCAGCGCGGATACAGGGGGTGTCGCTGAAGCTTTCTTT
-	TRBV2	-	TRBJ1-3	CASSSGFSGNTIYF	TGTGCCAGCAGCTCAGGATTCTCTGGAAACACCATATATTTT
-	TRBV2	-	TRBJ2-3	CASSPADTQYF	TGTGCCAGCAGCCCCGCGGATACGCAGTATTTT
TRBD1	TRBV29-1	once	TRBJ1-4	CSVLSIQGKGSDEKLFF	TGCAGCGTTCTTTCTATACAGGGGAAGGGGTCGGATGAAAAACTGTTTTTT
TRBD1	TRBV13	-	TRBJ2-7	CASSSPGQGAIQDSYEQYF	TGTGCCAGCAGCTCCCCGGGACAGGGGGCGATTCAAGACTCCTACGAGCAGTACTTC
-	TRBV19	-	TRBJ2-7	CASSIGQNYEQYF	TGTGCCAGTAGTATAGGCCAGAACTACGAGCAGTACTTC
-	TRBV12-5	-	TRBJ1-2	CASGLDRDGYTF	TGTGCTAGTGGTTTGGACAGAGATGGCTACACCTTC
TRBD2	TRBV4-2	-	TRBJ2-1	CASSLLSGDSYNEQFF	TGTGCCAGCAGCCTCCTTAGCGGGGACTCCTACAATGAGCAGTTCTTC
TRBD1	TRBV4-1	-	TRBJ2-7	CASSPGQASYEQYF	TGCGCCAGCAGCCCGGGACAGGCTTCCTACGAGCAGTACTTC
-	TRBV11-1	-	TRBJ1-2	CASSSRLESDNYGYTF	TGTGCCAGCAGCTCACGCTTAGAGAGCGATAACTATGGCTACACCTTC
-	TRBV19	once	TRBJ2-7	CASKGGGLGEQYF	TGTGCCTCAAAGGGGGGGGGCCTTGGAGAGCAGTACTTC
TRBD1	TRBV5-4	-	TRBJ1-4	CASSSDRGDEKLFF	TGTGCCAGCAGCTCCGACAGGGGGGATGAAAAACTGTTTTTT
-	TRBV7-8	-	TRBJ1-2	CASSLIPKTDPNYGYTF	TGTGCCAGCAGCTTAATCCCTAAGACAGATCCTAACTATGGCTACACCTTC
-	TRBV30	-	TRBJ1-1	CAWSNPYRTENTEAFF	TGTGCCTGGAGTAATCCCTATCGGACAGAGAACACTGAAGCTTTCTTT
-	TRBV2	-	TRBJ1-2	CASSDPGKKVSNYGYTF	TGTGCCAGCAGTGACCCGGGGAAAAAGGTCTCTAACTATGGCTACACCTTC
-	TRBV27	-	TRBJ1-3	CASSSSGISGNTIYF	TGTGCCAGCAGCTCCTCAGGGATCTCTGGAAACACCATATATTTT